Listed here are 26 T cell receptor beta chains from one sample, sequenced in a study of blood T cell repertoires in COVID-19. Sequenced by immunoSEQ multiplex PCR; TCRdb stores in-frame clones only, minus some. This table holds hundreds of thousands of clones, about 88% found once. Source material: PBMCs or T cells enriched from blood (not recorded which). The origin of the receptors is a man in his sixties who had recovered from COVID-19.

The chain has TRBV19 and TRBJ1-2, with a possible D match to TRBD1 (5 bases). Germline V CDR1 and CDR2: LNHDA, SQIVND (reference sequence). Trimming left V 7 bases short and J 5 bases short, with 17 bases between. The CDR3 length is 14 residues. The CDR3 DNA follows: TGTGCCAGTAAATTGGGGCAGAACCTGTATGGCTACACCTTC. Translating it yields CASKLGQNLYGYTF.

The chain recombines TRBV7-2 with TRBJ1-5, with D unresolved. This CDR3 comprises 15 residues. In germline, CDR1 is SGHTA, CDR2 FQGNSA. V shed 5 bases and J shed 0 bases, with 11 bases lying between them. The chain's CDR3 is CASSLYSDSNQPQHF. DNA of the CDR3: TGTGCCAGCAGCCTATATTCCGATAGCAATCAGCCCCAGCATTTT. The variable domain in full, with the rest retrieved from reference TRBV7-2 and TRBJ1-5, is GAGVSQSPSNKVTEKGKDVELRCDPISGHTALYWYRQSLGQGLEFLIYFQGNSAPDKSGLPSDRFSAERTGGSVSTLTIQRTQQEDSAVYLCASSLYSDSNQPQHFGDGTRLSIL.

The chain carries TRBV9 and TRBJ2-1; TRBD2 might be the D (6 bases). This CDR3 is built from 15 residues. Germline CDR1 is SGDLS and CDR2 is YYNGEE. Trimming took off 2 bases at V and 9 bases at J, with 18 bases between the two ends. The CDR3 DNA sequence: TGTGCCAGCAGCGTGCGTCCAAGCGGGTGGGGTGAGCAGTTCTTC. Its protein product is CASSVRPSGWGEQFF.

This chain joins TRBV19 and TRBJ1-5, with 9 bases matching TRBD1. CDR3 length: 18 amino acids. Germline lookup yields CDR1 LNHDA and CDR2 SQIVND (reference sequence). With 4 bases clipped from V and 0 bases from J, the junction kept 10 bases outside the gene matches. CDR3 nucleotide sequence: TGTGCCAGTAGTAGATATGGACAGGGGAGGAATAGCAATCAGCCCCAGCATTTT. Protein: CASSRYGQGRNSNQPQHF. The variable domain in full, with the rest retrieved from reference TRBV19 and TRBJ1-5, is DGGITQSPKYLFRKEGQNVTLSCEQNLNHDAMYWYRQDPGQGLRLIYYSQIVNDFQKGDIAEGYSVSREKKESFPLTVTSAQKNPTAFYLCASSRYGQGRNSNQPQHFGDGTRLSIL.

This clone was detected only once. The V call is TRBV5-1, the J call TRBJ2-3; maybe TRBD2 (6 bases). The germline V gene encodes CDR1 SGHRS and CDR2 YFSETQ. Trimming cost V 1 base and J 3 bases, with 9 bases left between them. The CDR3 totals 14 residues. The CDR3 reads CASSLNGRTDTQYF. CDR3 sequence (DNA): TGCGCCAGCAGCTTGAACGGGAGAACAGATACGCAGTATTTT.

The rearrangement links TRBV7-8 to TRBJ2-7; 7 bases are a match to TRBD1. Trimming removed 1 base from V and 1 base from J; junction bases left unmatched: 10. The CDR3 is 17 residues long. Looked up from germline, CDR1 is SGHVS and CDR2 is FQNEAQ. The chain's CDR3 is CASSLVAGGYLSYEQYF. The CDR3 coding sequence is TGTGCCAGCAGCTTAGTAGCAGGGGGATACCTTTCCTACGAGCAGTACTTC.

The chain is built from TRBV7-8 and TRBJ1-2; 8 bases map to TRBD1. The trim removed 1 base at V and 3 bases at J, leaving 13 bases unmatched. The length of the CDR3 is 18 residues. Germline assignment: CDR1 SGHVS and CDR2 FQNEAQ. The CDR3 sequence is CASSLGVRVTGADYGYTF. CDR3 in DNA: TGTGCCAGCAGCTTAGGTGTACGTGTGACAGGGGCGGACTATGGCTACACCTTC.

This chain uses TRBV6-5 with TRBJ2-2, with D perhaps matching TRBD1 (6 bases). The length of the CDR3 is 13 residues. Germline values: CDR1 MNHEY, CDR2 SVGAGI. Trimming took off 8 bases at V and 2 bases at J, with 9 bases between the two ends. The CDR3 DNA follows: TGTGCCAGCGTACAGGGTAACACCGGGGAGCTGTTTTTT. This codes for CASVQGNTGELFF.

This chain links TRBV19 with TRBJ1-3, with D unclear. Trimming stripped 3 bases from V and 0 bases from J, with 12 bases between. CDR1 and CDR2 (germline): LNHDA, SQIVND (reference sequence). This CDR3 has 16 amino acids. CDR3 loop: CASSIRHGGSGNTIYF. CDR3 coding DNA: TGTGCCAGTAGTATCCGACACGGTGGCTCTGGAAACACCATATATTTT.

This clone occurred once. The J gene is TRBJ1-1, the V gene TRBV5-5; no reliable D call. The CDR3 is 15 amino acids. Per germline, CDR1 SGHKS and CDR2 YYEKEE (reference sequence). Trimming cost V 3 bases and J 7 bases, with 19 bases left between them. The CDR3 DNA follows: TGTGCCAGCAGCTCCGGCCCCGCGGCACCGGTTGAAGCTTTCTTT. Translated, it gives CASSSGPAAPVEAFF.

The chain joins TRBV16 to TRBJ1-1; D call uncertain. There are 15 residues in the CDR3. V lost 4 bases to trimming and J lost 0 bases, with 12 bases between them. Germline V gene data show CDR1 as KGHSY and CDR2 as FQNENV. This CDR3 is CASSPLGSVNTEAFF. The CDR3 nucleotides read TGTGCCAGCAGCCCACTCGGGTCCGTGAACACTGAAGCTTTCTTT.

The chain is built from TRBV19 and TRBJ2-1; TRBD1 might be the D (5 bases). With 7 bases removed from V and 6 bases from J, the gap between germline ends came to 22 bases. CDR3 length equals 16 residues. Per the germline V gene, CDR1 is LNHDA and CDR2 is SQIVND (reference sequence). CDR3 nucleotides: TGTGCCAGTACCCTGACTTTAGGACATACTGGCAATGAGCAGTTCTTC. The encoded protein is CASTLTLGHTGNEQFF.

The chain couples TRBV6-5 to TRBJ1-4, with no clear D. CDR3 length: 15 residues. Trimming stripped 6 bases from V and 0 bases from J, with 11 bases between. The V gene's germline CDR1 is MNHEY and CDR2 SVGAGI. Here the CDR3 reads CASRPSPATNEKLFF. The CDR3 coding sequence is TGTGCCAGCAGACCTTCACCAGCAACTAATGAAAAACTGTTTTTT.

The CDR3 sequence is CASSLTGTGNGNTIYF. DNA of the CDR3: TGTGCCAGCAGTTTAACCGGGACAGGGAACGGAAACACCATATATTTT. This chain links TRBV6-5 with TRBJ1-3; the match to TRBD1 covers 9 bases. CDR1 and CDR2 from the germline V gene are MNHEY and SVGAGI. The CDR3 totals 16 residues. V gave up 4 bases and J gave up 4 bases; unmatched junction bases: 8.

This clone appeared once. The CDR3 sequence: CASAPGRTPLYEQYF. DNA of the CDR3: TGTGCCAGCGCCCCTGGCAGGACACCACTTTACGAGCAGTACTTC. The V and J genes are TRBV6-5 and TRBJ2-7; the D gene is possibly TRBD1 (5 bases). This CDR3 contains 15 residues. Germline CDR1 is MNHEY and CDR2 is SVGAGI. With 8 bases removed from V and 4 bases from J, the gap between germline ends came to 21 bases.

This chain joins TRBV5-5 and TRBJ2-7; 7 bases line up with TRBD2. Germline loops: CDR1 SGHKS, CDR2 YYEKEE (reference sequence). The CDR3 spans 16 residues. Trimming removed 1 base from V and 0 bases from J; junction bases left unmatched: 7. The CDR3 loop reads CASSLFGGSSSYEQYF. The CDR3 DNA reads TGTGCCAGCAGCTTGTTTGGCGGGAGTAGCTCCTACGAGCAGTACTTC.

The CDR3 DNA reads as TGTGCCAGTAGTTCCACTCCGATACTAGCTCTGAGCACAGATACGCAGTATTTT. This codes for CASSSTPILALSTDTQYF. This chain joins TRBV19 and TRBJ2-3; D perhaps matches TRBD2 (6 bases). CDR1 LNHDA and CDR2 SQIVND come from the germline V gene (reference sequence). The CDR3 has 18 amino acids. The V end lost 5 bases, the J end lost 0 bases, and 21 bases lay between the germline ends.

This rearrangement joins TRBV9 to TRBJ2-3, with D tentatively TRBD2 (5 bases). V was clipped by 4 bases and J by 0 bases, with 15 bases between them. The CDR3 sequence is 16 residues long. Germline CDR1 and CDR2: SGDLS and YYNGEE. CDR3 in amino acids: CASSPPAASSTDTQYF. CDR3 DNA sequence: TGTGCCAGCAGCCCCCCAGCGGCCTCTAGCACAGATACGCAGTATTTT.

This clone was observed once. This rearrangement joins TRBV9 to TRBJ2-2; 14 bases are shared with TRBD2. The J segment lost 4 bases and the V segment lost 3 bases, leaving 14 bases of the junction unmatched. The CDR3 is 20 residues long. The germline V gene encodes CDR1 SGDLS and CDR2 YYNGEE. The CDR3 protein is CASSAHPGLAGELGTGELFF. Written as DNA, the CDR3 is TGTGCCAGCAGCGCCCATCCGGGACTAGCGGGAGAGCTGGGCACCGGGGAGCTGTTTTTT.

The rearrangement links TRBV18 to TRBJ2-7, with D unresolved. The germline V gene encodes CDR1 KGHSH and CDR2 LQKENI. Trimming cost V 3 bases and J 2 bases, with 5 bases left between them. The CDR3 runs 12 residues. This chain's CDR3 is CASSPSAYEQYF. The CDR3, as DNA: TGTGCCAGCTCACCTTCTGCCTACGAGCAGTACTTC.

This clone was detected only once. The chain links TRBV5-4 to TRBJ1-1; a weak D match, TRBD1 (6 bases). CDR3 length: 14 amino acids. The germline CDR1 and CDR2 sequences are SGHNT and YYREEE (reference sequence). Deletions cut 4 bases from V and 10 bases from J, with 20 bases between. CDR3 sequence: CASSQDSTTSRAFF. The CDR3 coding sequence is TGTGCCAGCAGCCAGGACAGTACCACCTCCAGAGCTTTCTTT.

Only one count was recorded for this clone. The rearrangement joins TRBV29-1 to TRBJ1-1, with D possibly being TRBD1 (6 bases). V was clipped by 4 bases and J by 1 base, with 7 bases between them. The CDR3 length is 12 residues. Germline assignment: CDR1 SQVTM and CDR2 ANQGSEA. The CDR3 sequence: CSVGGQNTEAFF. DNA for the CDR3: TGCAGCGTTGGGGGGCAGAACACTGAAGCTTTCTTT.

This clone occurred a few times. The chain is built from TRBV3-1 (or the pseudogene TRBV3-2) and TRBJ1-1; 7 bases are shared with TRBD1. The CDR3 spans 15 residues. V lost 1 base and J lost 0; bases outside the gene matches: 2. The germline gives CDR1 LGHDT, CDR2 YNNKEL (reference sequence). The CDR3 DNA sequence: TGTGCCAGCAGCCAAGCCGGGACAGTGAACACTGAAGCTTTCTTT. It is translated as CASSQAGTVNTEAFF.

The chain uses TRBV30 and TRBJ1-1; maybe TRBD1 (5 bases). Germline V gives CDR1 GTSNPN, CDR2 SVGIG (reference sequence). The CDR3 sequence is 14 residues long. V shed 2 bases and J shed 4 bases, with 14 bases lying between them. In nucleotides, the CDR3 is TGTGCCTGGAGTCCCCCCGGGGGGACCACTGAAGCTTTCTTT. Translated: CAWSPPGGTTEAFF. Together with reference TRBV30 and TRBJ1-1, the CDR3 gives the full variable domain: SQTIHQWPATLVQPVGSPLSLECTVEGTSNPNLYWYRQAAGRGLQLLFYSVGIGQISSEVPQNLSASRPQDRQFILSSKKLLLSDSGFYLCAWSPPGGTTEAFFGQGTRLTVV.

This chain links TRBV18 with TRBJ1-2; 7 bases line up with TRBD1. Germline V gene sequence: CDR1 KGHSH, CDR2 LQKENI. Trimming cost V 6 bases and J 2 bases; bases outside gene matches: 15. CDR3 length: 17 amino acids. The CDR3 DNA sequence: TGTGCCAGCTCGCTTGGACAGGAGGCTTACCCCAACTATGGCTACACCTTC. This gives the protein CASSLGQEAYPNYGYTF. The full variable domain, rest sourced from reference TRBV18 and TRBJ1-2, is NAGVMQNPRHLVRRRGQEARLRCSPMKGHSHVYWYRQLPEEGLKFMVYLQKENIIDESGMPKERFSAEFPKEGPSILRIQQVVRGDSAAYFCASSLGQEAYPNYGYTFGSGTRLTVV.

V and J are TRBV7-6 and TRBJ2-7; perhaps TRBD1 as D (6 bases). Trimming removed 5 bases at V and 6 bases at J, with 14 bases between. The CDR3 is 13 residues long. Germline-derived CDR1 and CDR2 are SGHVS and FNYEAQ. The CDR3 DNA sequence: TGTGCCAGCAGCCCAGGGGACGCCAGCGAGCAGTACTTC. Translating gives CASSPGDASEQYF. The whole variable domain, remainder taken from reference TRBV7-6 and TRBJ2-7, is GAGVSQSPRYKVTKRGQDVALRCDPISGHVSLYWYRQALGQGPEFLTYFNYEAQQDKSGLPNDRFSAERPEGSISTLTIQRTEQRDSAMYRCASSPGDASEQYFGPGTRLTVT.